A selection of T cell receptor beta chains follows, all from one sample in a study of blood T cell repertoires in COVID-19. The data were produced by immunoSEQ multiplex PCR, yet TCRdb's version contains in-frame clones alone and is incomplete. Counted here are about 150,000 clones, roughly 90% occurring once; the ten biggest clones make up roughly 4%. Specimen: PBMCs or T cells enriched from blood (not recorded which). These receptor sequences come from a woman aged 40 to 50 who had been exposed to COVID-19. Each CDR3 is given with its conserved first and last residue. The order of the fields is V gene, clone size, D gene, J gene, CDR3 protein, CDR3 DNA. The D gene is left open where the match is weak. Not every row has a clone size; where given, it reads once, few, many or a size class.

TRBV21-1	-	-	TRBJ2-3	CASSKEKLRGLGHTDTQYF	TGTGCCAGCAGCAAAGAAAAGTTACGTGGACTGGGCCACACAGATACGCAGTATTTT
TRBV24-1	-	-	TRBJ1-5	CATSDGGGVGQPQHF	TGTGCCACCAGTGATGGAGGTGGGGTAGGTCAGCCCCAGCATTTT
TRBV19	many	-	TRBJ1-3	CASSWGLGAGNTIYF	TGTGCCAGTAGTTGGGGGCTAGGAGCTGGAAACACCATATATTTT
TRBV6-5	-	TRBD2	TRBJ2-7	CASSRPGGYEQYF	TGTGCCAGCAGTAGGCCGGGAGGATACGAGCAGTACTTC
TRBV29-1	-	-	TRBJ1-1	CSVPRGDTEAFF	TGCAGCGTCCCTCGAGGCGACACTGAAGCTTTCTTT
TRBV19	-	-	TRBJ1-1	CASRYPQKNTEAFF	TGTGCCAGTAGGTACCCCCAGAAAAACACTGAAGCTTTCTTT
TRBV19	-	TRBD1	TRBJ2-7	CASSIEPGQGAREQYF	TGTGCCAGTAGTATAGAACCGGGACAGGGGGCTCGGGAGCAGTACTTC
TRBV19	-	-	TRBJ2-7	CASSIGQSYEQYF	TGTGCCAGTAGTATTGGGCAGAGCTACGAGCAGTACTTC
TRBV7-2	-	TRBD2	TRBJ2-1	CASSPFGGREYNEQFF	TGTGCCAGCAGCCCTTTTGGCGGGAGGGAATACAATGAGCAGTTCTTC
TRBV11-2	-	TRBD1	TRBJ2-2	CASRVGQGATGELFF	TGTGCCAGCAGAGTAGGACAGGGGGCTACCGGGGAGCTGTTTTTT
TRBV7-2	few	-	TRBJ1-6	CASREQSSYNSPLHF	TGTGCCAGCAGAGAACAGAGCTCCTATAATTCACCCCTCCACTTT
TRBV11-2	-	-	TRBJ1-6	CASSFQTGGNSPLHF	TGTGCCAGCAGCTTTCAGACCGGAGGTAATTCACCCCTCCACTTT
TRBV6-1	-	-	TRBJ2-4	CASSESGRINIQYF	TGTGCCAGCAGTGAATCAGGGCGAATTAACATTCAGTACTTC
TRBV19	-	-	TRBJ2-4	CASSIKGHMTVAKNIQYF	TGTGCCAGTAGTATTAAGGGACACATGACCGTAGCCAAAAACATTCAGTACTTC
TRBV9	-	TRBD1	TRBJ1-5	CASSVSQGANQPQHF	TGTGCCAGCAGCGTATCACAGGGGGCCAATCAGCCCCAGCATTTT
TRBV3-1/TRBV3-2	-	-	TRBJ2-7	CASHRATDPYEQYF	TGTGCCAGCCACAGGGCGACTGATCCCTACGAGCAGTACTTC
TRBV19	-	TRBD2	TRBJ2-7	CASSIKGTSGSNDYEQYF	TGTGCCAGTAGTATAAAGGGTACTAGCGGGAGTAACGACTACGAGCAGTACTTC
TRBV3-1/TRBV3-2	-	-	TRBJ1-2	CASSRSYGELNYGYTF	TGTGCCAGCAGCCGAAGCTACGGGGAACTCAACTATGGCTACACCTTC
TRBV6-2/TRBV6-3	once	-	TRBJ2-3	CASSRSGPTQYF	TGTGCCAGCAGTCGGAGCGGCCCCACGCAGTATTTT
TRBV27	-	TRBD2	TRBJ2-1	CASSLRGTSGSYNEQFF	TGTGCCAGCAGTTTAAGAGGGACTAGCGGATCCTACAATGAGCAGTTCTTC
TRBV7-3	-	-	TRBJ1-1	CASSSGEQTEAFF	TGTGCCAGCAGCTCCGGGGAACAAACTGAAGCTTTCTTT
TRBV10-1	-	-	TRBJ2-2	CAGSAASTGELFF	TGCGCCGGCAGTGCCGCCAGCACCGGGGAGCTGTTTTTT
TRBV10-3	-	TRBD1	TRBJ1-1	CAISEGDRINTEAFF	TGTGCCATCAGTGAGGGGGACAGAATCAACACTGAAGCTTTCTTT